This TCR beta chain was obtained from a study of blood T cells in healthy people across ages. A sample-barcoded 5' primer and a J-beta primer mix were used in a second PCR of roughly 7 to 11 cycles. MiXCR, run by TCRdb on the 5' RACE reads, gives a single entry per CDR3 protein. The sample holds about 830,000 distinct CDR3 sequences, approximately 59% seen once. CDR3 size: 13 residues. The V and J ends lost 0 bases and 5 bases respectively, with 11 bases between them. The germline V gene encodes CDR1 DFQATT and CDR2 SNEGSKA (reference sequence). A minimum of 6 micrograms of total RNA was extracted per sample.

The sequence derives from a man aged 25 to 40 in good health. This chain joins TRBV20-1 and TRBJ2-7; D unclear. The sequenced sample consisted of blood. The CDR3 loop is CSARDETNNEQYF. The CDR3 DNA follows: TGCAGTGCTAGAGATGAGACGAATAACGAGCAGTACTTC.